Below are 9 T cell receptor beta chains sequenced from a single sample in a study of cytomegalovirus exposure and HLA in healthy donors. The PCR ran on 60 Vbeta and 13 Jbeta primers. Clones were read by immunoSEQ multiplex PCR, and TCRdb kept only the in-frame ones, dropping some. The data show fewer than 150,000 clones, under 85% seen once. The sequenced sample consisted of PBMCs. Receptor source: a woman in her forties or fifties in good health and CMV-seropositive.

The gene calls are TRBV5-4 and TRBJ2-5; D is undetermined. Trimming removed 4 bases from V and 5 bases from J, with 12 bases in between. Germline lookup yields CDR1 SGHNT and CDR2 YYREEE (reference sequence). This CDR3 has 13 amino acids. The CDR3 DNA reads TGTGCCAGCAGCCGAATAAAGGAGGAGACCCAGTACTTC. This sequence encodes CASSRIKEETQYF.

Of note for this clone: Other DNA sequences in the sample encode the same CDR3. This chain links TRBV27 with TRBJ1-2, with 10 nucleotides matching TRBD1. Germline V gene lookup returns CDR1 MNHEY and CDR2 SMNVEV (reference sequence). The CDR3 covers 15 residues. V shed 9 bases and J 7 bases; nucleotides not matched to a gene: 14. The CDR3 DNA reads as TGTGCCAGTAGGCGACGACAGGGGGCGCTTAGTGGCTACACCTTC. Protein sequence: CASRRRQGALSGYTF.

The chain combines TRBV7-9 with TRBJ1-5, with a weak D call TRBD1 (5 bases). The CDR3 is 13 amino acids. Germline V gene sequence: CDR1 SEHNR, CDR2 FQNEAQ (reference sequence). V lost 5 bases to trimming and J lost 7 bases, with 12 bases between them. As DNA, the CDR3 is TGTGCCAGCAGCGCAGAGGCAGGGCAGCCCCAGCATTTT. It is translated as CASSAEAGQPQHF.

The chain is built from TRBV5-1 and TRBJ2-7; possible D gene TRBD1, 6 bases. The CDR3 has 14 amino acids. Trimming took off 4 bases at V and 5 bases at J, with 16 bases between the two ends. Per germline, CDR1 SGHRS and CDR2 YFSETQ. CDR3 in DNA: TGCGCCAGCAGCCCCCCCAGGGGTGCGGACGAGCAGTACTTC. Amino acid sequence: CASSPPRGADEQYF.

This clone was detected a few times. J is TRBJ2-7 and V is TRBV18; 9 bases align to TRBD1. CDR3 size: 15 residues. From germline, CDR1 is KGHSH and CDR2 LQKENI. The junction had 10 bases not matched to a gene; V was cut back by 6 bases and J by 4 bases. The CDR3 DNA reads TGTGCCAGCTCTTCACAGGGGGCTGGCGTGTACGAGCAGTACTTC. It encodes CASSSQGAGVYEQYF.

This clone was counted once. V and J are TRBV5-1 and TRBJ2-7, with 9 bases matching TRBD1. CDR3 size: 15 residues. Germline-derived CDR1 and CDR2 are SGHRS and YFSETQ. J gave up 5 bases and V 0 bases, and 6 bases lay outside the gene matches. The CDR3 protein is CASSLAGDRVHEQYF. The CDR3 DNA is TGCGCCAGCAGCTTGGCCGGGGACAGGGTACACGAGCAGTACTTC.

The CDR3 DNA reads as TGCGCCAGCAGCTCATCCACTAGTACCGGCCAAGAGACCCAGTACTTC. This translates into CASSSSTSTGQETQYF. V and J are TRBV4-1 and TRBJ2-5; the D gene is possibly TRBD2 (5 bases). The CDR3 is made up of 16 amino acids. The germline V gene has CDR1 MGHRA and CDR2 YSYEKL. Deletions cut 5 bases from V and 1 base from J, with 17 bases between.

Details on this clone: This same CDR3 is encoded by further DNA sequences in the sample. The rearrangement uses TRBV7-2 and TRBJ2-7; D unresolved. With 4 bases removed from V and 0 bases from J, the gap between germline ends came to 4 bases. Germline values: CDR1 SGHTA, CDR2 FQGNSA. CDR3 size: 12 residues. The CDR3 coding sequence is TGTGCCAGCAGCTCCTCCTCCTACGAGCAGTACTTC. This translates into CASSSSSYEQYF. The full variable domain, completed using reference TRBV7-2 and TRBJ2-7, is GAGVSQSPSNKVTEKGKDVELRCDPISGHTALYWYRQSLGQGLEFLIYFQGNSAPDKSGLPSDRFSAERTGGSVSTLTIQRTQQEDSAVYLCASSSSSYEQYFGPGTRLTVT.

V and J are TRBV11-2 and TRBJ1-6; the D gene is possibly TRBD1 (6 bases). V lost 5 bases and J lost 8, with 16 bases in between. Germline V lookup: CDR1 SGHAT, CDR2 FQNNGV. The length of the CDR3 is 15 residues. In nucleotides, the CDR3 is TGTGCCAGCAGCGCAGGGACATTGTCTGATTCACCCCTCCACTTT. Protein product: CASSAGTLSDSPLHF.